Listed here are 9 T cell receptor beta chains from one sample, sequenced in a study of blood T cell repertoires in COVID-19. Clones were read by immunoSEQ multiplex PCR, and TCRdb kept only the in-frame ones, dropping some. The sample contains about 140,000 clones, 70% to 80% of which appear only once. Sample: peripheral blood. The receptors were gathered from a woman at least 80 years old with active or convalescent COVID-19.

The chain couples TRBV27 to TRBJ1-5, with D possibly matching TRBD1 (5 bases). V was clipped by 2 bases and J by 1 base, with 15 bases between them. The CDR3 is 17 residues long. CDR1 is MNHEY and CDR2 is SMNVEV in the germline V gene (reference sequence). The CDR3 here is CASSLRGDGGSNQPQHF. The CDR3 DNA is TGTGCCAGCAGTTTAAGAGGGGACGGGGGGAGCAATCAGCCCCAGCATTTT.

In its sample, this clone was seen a few times. The chain combines TRBV28 with TRBJ2-7, with 13 bases lining up with TRBD2. In germline, CDR1 is MDHEN, CDR2 SYDVKM. Losses at the gene ends were 5 bases for V and 6 bases for J; bases not matched to a gene: 7. This CDR3 comprises 15 residues. The CDR3 region has the DNA TGTGCCAGCAGTCTCGGGACTAGCGGGGTCCTCGAGCAGTACTTC. Encoded protein: CASSLGTSGVLEQYF.

This sequence joins TRBV7-9 and TRBJ1-1, with 8 bases that match TRBD1. The trim removed 4 bases at V and 1 base at J, leaving 11 bases unmatched. The CDR3 is made up of 17 amino acids. Germline CDR1 and CDR2: SEHNR and FQNEAQ (reference sequence). CDR3 residues: CASSSGQGTKKNTEAFF. CDR3 nucleotide sequence: TGTGCCAGCAGCTCTGGACAGGGAACAAAAAAGAACACTGAAGCTTTCTTT.

This chain joins TRBV2 and TRBJ2-1; D may be TRBD1 (6 bases). CDR1 and CDR2 from the germline V gene are SNHLY and FYNNEI. The CDR3 is made up of 13 amino acids. Trimming shortened V by 4 bases and J by 9 bases, and 13 bases separated the two germline ends. The CDR3 nucleotides are TGTGCCAGCAGTGGCTACAGGGACGGTGAGCAGTTCTTC. Translated, it gives CASSGYRDGEQFF.

This rearrangement joins TRBV7-3 to TRBJ2-3; TRBD2 is a possible D gene (6 bases). Germline CDR1 reads SGHTA; CDR2 reads FQGTGA. The CDR3 runs to 17 residues. The V end lost 5 bases, the J end lost 0 bases, and 18 bases lay between the germline ends. The CDR3 spells CASSPRTGVLSTDTQYF. CDR3 in DNA: TGTGCCAGCAGCCCACGCACGGGAGTATTGAGCACAGATACGCAGTATTTT.

The gene calls are TRBV5-1 and TRBJ2-3; TRBD2 aligns across 8 bases. Looked up from germline, CDR1 is SGHRS and CDR2 is YFSETQ. V was pared by 8 bases and J by 0 bases, with 5 bases of the junction left unmatched. The CDR3 sequence is 14 residues long. In nucleotides, the CDR3 is TGCGCCAGTCGACTAGCGAGAAGCACAGATACGCAGTATTTT. Translated, it gives CASRLARSTDTQYF.

This clone has just one count. The chain is built from TRBV7-9 and TRBJ1-5; D is unresolved. V was clipped by 4 bases and J by 0 bases, with 13 bases between them. Germline V lookup: CDR1 SEHNR, CDR2 FQNEAQ (reference sequence). The CDR3 has 16 amino acids. Written as DNA, the CDR3 is TGTGCCAGCAGCTCCTCGGGAGGGATTAGCAATCAGCCCCAGCATTTT. As protein: CASSSSGGISNQPQHF.

The chain carries TRBV30 and TRBJ2-7; the match to TRBD2 covers 15 bases. V lost 4 bases, J lost 4 bases, and 11 bases stayed unmatched. Germline V gene data show CDR1 as GTSNPN and CDR2 as SVGIG (reference sequence). CDR3 size: 17 residues. The CDR3: CAWKPTGTSGGKYEQYF. The CDR3 nucleotides read TGTGCCTGGAAGCCAACCGGGACTAGCGGGGGGAAGTACGAGCAGTACTTC.

The chain employs TRBV27 and TRBJ2-7, with 9 nucleotides matching TRBD1. Germline CDR1 reads MNHEY; CDR2 reads SMNVEV (reference sequence). The V segment lost 7 bases and the J segment 2 bases; nucleotides outside the gene matches: 9. This CDR3 spans 15 amino acids. CDR3 sequence: CASIRTGGVPYEQYF. The DNA of the CDR3 is TGTGCCAGCATACGCACAGGGGGCGTACCCTACGAGCAGTACTTC.